These 17 T cell receptor beta chains originate from one sample sequenced in a study of blood T cells in healthy people across ages. Sample-barcoded 5' priming and a J-beta primer mix drove a second PCR of about 7 to 11 cycles. TCRdb reprocessed the 5' RACE reads with MiXCR, giving one entry per CDR3 protein. This sample has approximately 810,000 distinct CDR3 sequences, with 29% found just once. The sequenced material came from blood. All receptors come from a woman older than 75 in good health.

The chain joins TRBV2 to TRBJ2-1; 9 bases are shared with TRBD1. This CDR3 has 15 amino acids. Germline V gene sequence: CDR1 SNHLY, CDR2 FYNNEI. Trimming cost V 5 bases and J 15 bases; bases outside gene matches: 17. CDR3 protein: CASSPQGARTSEGFF. CDR3 DNA sequence: TGTGCCAGCAGTCCACAGGGGGCTAGGACTAGTGAGGGGTTCTTC. Variable domain in full (rest from reference TRBV2 and TRBJ2-1): EPEVTQTPSHQVTQMGQEVILRCVPISNHLYFYWYRQILGQKVEFLVSFYNNEISEKSEIFDDQFSVERPDGSNFTLKIRSTKLEDSAMYFCASSPQGARTSEGFFGPGTRLTVL.

This clonotype was observed many times. J is TRBJ2-4 and V is TRBV6-2 or TRBV6-3; 8 bases fit TRBD1. Germline loops: CDR1 MNHEY, CDR2 SVGEGT. The CDR3 has 15 amino acids. Trimming cost V 7 bases and J 3 bases; bases outside gene matches: 8. CDR3 protein: CASTSDRDVKNIQYF. Written as DNA, the CDR3 is TGTGCCAGCACCTCGGACAGGGATGTCAAAAACATTCAGTACTTC.

A note on this clonotype: Germline and junction disagree at one end, which may indicate a read error. V and J are TRBV5-1 and TRBJ1-4; possible D gene TRBD1, 5 bases. Germline-derived CDR1 and CDR2 are SGHRS and YFSETQ. The CDR3 covers 14 residues. CDR3 sequence: CASSPGATNEKPFF. The CDR3 DNA reads as TGCGCCAGCTCCCCCGGGGCAACTAATGAAAAACCGTTTTTT.

The gene calls are TRBV29-1 and TRBJ2-7, with 15 positions matching TRBD2. The CDR3 consists of 15 residues. Germline CDR1 and CDR2: SQVTM and ANQGSEA. Trimming at V came to 6 bases and at J to 5 bases, leaving 8 bases not matched to a gene. Written as DNA, the CDR3 is TGCAGCGTCGCCCCGGGACTAGCGGGGGGTAACGAGCAGTACTTC. Translated: CSVAPGLAGGNEQYF.

This clonotype was detected ten times or more. The CDR3 is CASSPGYRADTQYF. The CDR3 DNA sequence: TGTGCCAGCAGCCCAGGGTATAGGGCAGATACGCAGTATTTT. This rearrangement joins TRBV3-1 to TRBJ2-3, with D tentatively TRBD1 (5 bases). V dropped 4 bases and J dropped 4 bases, with 12 bases sitting between them. This CDR3 contains 14 residues. The germline V gene has CDR1 LGHDT and CDR2 YNNKEL (reference sequence).

In its sample, this clonotype was seen a few times. Being one base from a much bigger clone, this may be a read error. V gene TRBV4-1 combines with J gene TRBJ2-7; D perhaps matches TRBD2 (5 bases). The germline V gene has CDR1 MGHRA and CDR2 YSYEKL. This CDR3 spans 13 amino acids. The CDR3 region is CTSSQDSGLEQYF. Written as DNA, the CDR3 is TGCACCAGCAGCCAAGACTCCGGACTCGAGCAGTACTTC.

This clonotype was counted many times. The rearrangement links TRBV10-3 to TRBJ2-3; 10 nucleotides line up with TRBD1. With 9 bases clipped from V and 3 bases from J, the junction kept 6 bases outside the gene matches. CDR1 is ENHRY and CDR2 is SYGVKD in the germline V gene. The CDR3 is 14 residues long. The CDR3 region is CAIGQGGDTDTQYF. Written as DNA, the CDR3 is TGTGCCATTGGACAGGGGGGAGATACAGATACGCAGTATTTT.

The chain links TRBV3-1 to TRBJ2-5; possible D gene TRBD2, 7 bases. This CDR3 has 17 residues. CDR1 and CDR2 from the germline V gene are LGHDT and YNNKEL (reference sequence). The V end was cut by 0 bases, the J end by 11 bases, with 25 bases between. The CDR3 DNA sequence: TGTGCCAGCAGCCAAGATCAGCTAACGGGGGGCATCAATGAGCAGTACTTC. Its translation: CASSQDQLTGGINEQYF.

This clonotype was recorded many times. The chain has TRBV4-3 and TRBJ2-5, with 8 bases identical to TRBD2. Germline V gives CDR1 LGHNA, CDR2 YSLEER. The CDR3 spans 14 residues. The trim removed 2 bases at V and 2 bases at J, leaving 1 base unmatched. Here the CDR3 DNA reads TGCGCCAGCAGCCAAACTAGCGGTCAAGAGACCCAGTACTTC. As protein: CASSQTSGQETQYF.

In its sample, this clonotype was seen many times. In DNA form, the CDR3 reads TGTGCCAGCGCGTTGCGGGGGGGCCGCTACGAGCAGTACTTC. Its translation: CASALRGGRYEQYF. This chain links TRBV6-2 or TRBV6-3 with TRBJ2-7; 9 bases align to TRBD2. This CDR3 comprises 14 residues. V lost 8 bases to trimming and J lost 3 bases; unmatched junction nucleotides: 8. Germline CDR1 reads MNHEY; CDR2 reads SVGEGT.

This clonotype was seen repeatedly, ten times or more. J is TRBJ2-7 and V is TRBV29-1; 11 nucleotides line up with TRBD2. With 6 bases clipped from V and 4 bases from J, the junction kept 11 bases outside the gene matches. Germline lookup yields CDR1 SQVTM and CDR2 ANQGSEA. CDR3 length equals 15 residues. The CDR3 DNA sequence: TGCAGCGTGATGGAGGCTAGCGGGGGGACATACGAGCAGTACTTC. Protein sequence: CSVMEASGGTYEQYF.

This clonotype showed up just a few times. The chain recombines TRBV2 with TRBJ1-5; D is perhaps TRBD1 (5 bases). The CDR3 length is 15 residues. V was cut by 2 bases and J by 4 bases, with 12 bases left in between. Germline CDR1 is SNHLY and CDR2 is FYNNEI. CDR3 coding DNA: TGTGCCAGCAGTGAAAGGGGCAGGGTAAATCAGCCCCAGCATTTT. The encoded protein is CASSERGRVNQPQHF.

This clonotype was counted at least ten times. This chain connects TRBV20-1 to TRBJ2-5; D uncertain. The germline CDR1 and CDR2 sequences are DFQATT and SNEGSKA (reference sequence). Trimming cost V 2 bases and J 2 bases, with 6 bases left between them. This CDR3 spans 12 amino acids. The CDR3 region has the DNA TGCAGTGCTAGAAGCTGGCAAGAGACCCAGTACTTC. As protein: CSARSWQETQYF.

This clonotype was picked up many times. DNA for the CDR3: TGTGCCAGCACCGATACCGGACAGATCTATGGCTACACCTTC. It translates to CASTDTGQIYGYTF. This chain connects TRBV6-2 or TRBV6-3 to TRBJ1-2, with D tentatively TRBD1 (6 bases). The CDR3 length is 14 residues. In germline, CDR1 is MNHEY, CDR2 SVGEGT. Trimming took 7 bases from V and 4 from J, leaving 16 bases between them.

This clonotype was observed a few times. The chain has TRBV6-5 and TRBJ2-2; D is unresolved. With 6 bases removed from V and 4 bases from J, the gap between germline ends came to 12 bases. The CDR3 loop spans 14 amino acids. Germline V lookup: CDR1 MNHEY, CDR2 SVGAGI. The CDR3 DNA reads TGTGCCAGCAGGCGCACGATTTTCACCGGGGAGCTGTTTTTT. Residues: CASRRTIFTGELFF.

Notes on this clonotype: This may arise from a read error, as a much more abundant clone is one base away. CDR3 protein: CATTQERGETQFF. Written as DNA, the CDR3 is TGTGCCACCACACAGGAGCGAGGAGAGACCCAGTTCTTC. V usage is TRBV2 and J usage is TRBJ2-1; D is perhaps TRBD1 (5 bases). Germline CDR1 is SNHLY and CDR2 is FYNNEI. This CDR3 contains 13 residues. Trimming shortened V by 10 bases and J by 13 bases, and 23 bases separated the two germline ends.

This clonotype was seen a few times. The chain carries TRBV3-1 and TRBJ2-5; TRBD2 agrees at 11 bases. The CDR3 has 18 residues. Germline V gene data show CDR1 as LGHDT and CDR2 as YNNKEL (reference sequence). J gave up 5 bases and V 0 bases, and 11 bases lay outside the gene matches. In nucleotides, the CDR3 is TGTGCCAGCAGCCAAGATAGGGTAGCGGGGGGGCCGAAGGAGACCCAGTACTTC. It encodes CASSQDRVAGGPKETQYF.